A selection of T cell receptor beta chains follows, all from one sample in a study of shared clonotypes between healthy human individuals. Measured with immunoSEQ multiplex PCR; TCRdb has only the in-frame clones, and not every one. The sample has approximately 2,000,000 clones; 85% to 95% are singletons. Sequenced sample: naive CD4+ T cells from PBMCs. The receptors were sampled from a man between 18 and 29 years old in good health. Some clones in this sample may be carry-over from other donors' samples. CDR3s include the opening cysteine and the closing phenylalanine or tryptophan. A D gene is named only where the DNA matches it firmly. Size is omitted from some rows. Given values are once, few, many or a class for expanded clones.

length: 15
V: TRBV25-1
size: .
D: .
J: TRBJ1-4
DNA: TGTGCCAGCAGTGAAGGGGGCAGGGGATCTGAAAAACTGTTTTTT
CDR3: CASSEGGRGSEKLFF

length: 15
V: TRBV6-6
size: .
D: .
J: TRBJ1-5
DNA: TGTGCCAGCAGTTACTCAGAGCCAGCCGTTCAGCCCCAGCATTTT
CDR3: CASSYSEPAVQPQHF

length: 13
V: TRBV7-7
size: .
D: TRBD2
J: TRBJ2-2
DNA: TGTGCCAGCACCCCGGGAGGGACCGGGGAGCTGTTTTTT
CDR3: CASTPGGTGELFF

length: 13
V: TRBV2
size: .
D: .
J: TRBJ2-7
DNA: TGTGCCAGCGGGGGGGACAACTCCTACGAGCAGTACTTC
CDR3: CASGGDNSYEQYF

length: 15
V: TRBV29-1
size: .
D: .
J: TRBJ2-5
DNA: TGCAGCGTTGACTACCTGAGGGACCCGCAAGAGACCCAGTACTTC
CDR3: CSVDYLRDPQETQYF

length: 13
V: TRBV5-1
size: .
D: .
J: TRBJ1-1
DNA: TGCGCCAGCAGCTTGCTTGGGGGACTGGAAGCTTTCTTT
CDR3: CASSLLGGLEAFF

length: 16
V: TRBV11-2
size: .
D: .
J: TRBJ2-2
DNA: TGTGCCAGCAGCGTAAGGACAGATAATTCAGGCGGGGAGCTGTTTTTT
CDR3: CASSVRTDNSGGELFF

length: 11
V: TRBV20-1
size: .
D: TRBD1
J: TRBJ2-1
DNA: TGCAGTGCGGACAGGCTGAACGAGCAGTTCTTC
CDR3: CSADRLNEQFF

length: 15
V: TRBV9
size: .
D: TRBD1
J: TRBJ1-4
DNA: TGTGCCAGCAGCGTAGGGGGACAGGGTAATGAAAAACTGTTTTTT
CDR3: CASSVGGQGNEKLFF

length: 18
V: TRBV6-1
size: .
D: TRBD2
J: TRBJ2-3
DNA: TGTGCCAGCAGTGAACAACGGACTAGCGGGAGGGTGGGGGATACGCAGTATTTT
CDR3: CASSEQRTSGRVGDTQYF

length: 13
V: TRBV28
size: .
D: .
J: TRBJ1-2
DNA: TGTGCCAGCAGTTTAGGGGTAAACTATGGCTACACCTTC
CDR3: CASSLGVNYGYTF

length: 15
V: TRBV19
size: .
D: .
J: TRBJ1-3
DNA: TGTGCCAGTAGTATCTTTAACGGTCCTGGAAACACCATATATTTT
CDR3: CASSIFNGPGNTIYF

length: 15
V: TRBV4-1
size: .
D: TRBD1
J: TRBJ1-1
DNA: TGCGCCAGCAGCCAAGTACCAGGGGGCTTAACTGAAGCTTTCTTT
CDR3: CASSQVPGGLTEAFF

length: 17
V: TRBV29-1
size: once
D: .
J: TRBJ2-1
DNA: TGCAGCGTTGAAGATCCCCGGGCAGGCGACTCCTACAATGAGCAGTTCTTC
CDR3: CSVEDPRAGDSYNEQFF

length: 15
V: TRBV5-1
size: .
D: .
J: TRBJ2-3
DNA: TGCGCCAGCAGCTCTCCGGGCCAAGTTGGAGATACGCAGTATTTT
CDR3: CASSSPGQVGDTQYF

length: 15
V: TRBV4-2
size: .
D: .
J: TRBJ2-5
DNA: TGTGCCAGCAGCCAAGCTGGGACGCTACAAGAGACCCAGTACTTC
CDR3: CASSQAGTLQETQYF

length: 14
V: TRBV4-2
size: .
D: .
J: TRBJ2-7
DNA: TGTGCCAGCAGCCAAGTGGCAGGGAGGTACGAGCAGTACTTC
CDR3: CASSQVAGRYEQYF

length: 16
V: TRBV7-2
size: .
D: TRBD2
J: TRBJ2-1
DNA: TGTGCCAGCAGCTCGGGACTAGCGGGTTACCCCCTGCCCCAGTTCTTC
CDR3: CASSSGLAGYPLPQFF

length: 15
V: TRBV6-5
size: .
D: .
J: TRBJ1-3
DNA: TGTGCCAGCACCGCGGACGTATACCCTGGAAACACCATATATTTT
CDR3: CASTADVYPGNTIYF

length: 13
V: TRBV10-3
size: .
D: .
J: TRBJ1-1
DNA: TGTGCCATCGGTCCGGGGGGGACCACTGAAGCTTTCTTT
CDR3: CAIGPGGTTEAFF

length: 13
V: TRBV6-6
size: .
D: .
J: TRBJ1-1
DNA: TGTGCCAGCACAATTTCCATGAACACTGAAGCTTTCTTT
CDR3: CASTISMNTEAFF

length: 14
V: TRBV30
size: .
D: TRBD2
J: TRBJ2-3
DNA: TGTGCCCGACGGACTAGCGGGAGCACAGATACGCAGTATTTT
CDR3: CARRTSGSTDTQYF

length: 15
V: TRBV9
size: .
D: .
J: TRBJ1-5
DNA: TGTGCCAGCAGTCCGGATCCCTCGGGGGATCAGCCCCAGCATTTT
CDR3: CASSPDPSGDQPQHF

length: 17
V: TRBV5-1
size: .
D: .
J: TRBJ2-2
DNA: TGCGCCAGCAGCTTGTCGGGGACTTCCACGATGACAGGGGAGCTGTTTTTT
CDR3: CASSLSGTSTMTGELFF

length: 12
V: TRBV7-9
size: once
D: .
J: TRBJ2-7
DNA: TGTGCCAGCAGTTCAGCCGACGATAATCCGTACTTC
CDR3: CASSSADDNPYF

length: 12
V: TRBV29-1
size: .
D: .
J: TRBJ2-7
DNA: TGCAGCGTTGAAGTTGGAGGGAACGAGCAGTACTTC
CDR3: CSVEVGGNEQYF

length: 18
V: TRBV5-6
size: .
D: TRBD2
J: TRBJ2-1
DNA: TGTGCCAGCAGCTTCAGTACTAGCGCTTCGAGCTCCTACAATGAGCAGTTCTTC
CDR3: CASSFSTSASSSYNEQFF

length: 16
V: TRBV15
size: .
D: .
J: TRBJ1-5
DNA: TGTGCCACCAGCAGAGCGGGCGCAGGTGGCAATCAGCCCCAGCATTTT
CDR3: CATSRAGAGGNQPQHF

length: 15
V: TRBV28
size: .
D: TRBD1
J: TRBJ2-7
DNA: TGTGCCAGCAGTTCCGGGACAGGGAGATCCTACGAGCAGTACTTC
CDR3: CASSSGTGRSYEQYF

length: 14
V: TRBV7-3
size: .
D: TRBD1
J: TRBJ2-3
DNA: TGTGCCAGCAGCCCAGGGGGCGTCACAGATACGCAGTATTTT
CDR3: CASSPGGVTDTQYF

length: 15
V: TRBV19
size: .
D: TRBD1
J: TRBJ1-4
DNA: TGTGCCAGCGGCGTCACAGGGGGCTGGGAAGAAAAACTGTTTTTT
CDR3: CASGVTGGWEEKLFF

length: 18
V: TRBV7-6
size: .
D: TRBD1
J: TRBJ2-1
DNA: TGTGCCAGCAGCTCCGCCCCCGCCGGGACAGGCGACTACAATGAGCAGTTCTTC
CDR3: CASSSAPAGTGDYNEQFF

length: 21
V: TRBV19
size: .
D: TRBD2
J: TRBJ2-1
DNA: TGTGCCAGTAGTACCCCCGTGATGAGCGGGAGGGCGATTTCCTCCTACAATGAGCAGTTCTTC
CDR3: CASSTPVMSGRAISSYNEQFF

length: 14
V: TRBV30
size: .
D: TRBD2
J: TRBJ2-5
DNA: TGTGCCTGGGGGAGCAGCGGGGGACAAGAGACCCAGTACTTC
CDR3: CAWGSSGGQETQYF

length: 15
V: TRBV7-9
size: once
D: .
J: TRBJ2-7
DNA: TGTGCCAGCAGCTCTATCGGGACGGCCTCCTACGAGCAGTACTTC
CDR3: CASSSIGTASYEQYF

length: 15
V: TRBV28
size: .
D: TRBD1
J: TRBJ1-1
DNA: TGTGCCAGCAGAACCTACAGGGGGTTGAACACTGAAGCTTTCTTT
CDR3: CASRTYRGLNTEAFF

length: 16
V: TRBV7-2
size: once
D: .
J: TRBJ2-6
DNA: TGTGCCAGCAGCTTAGATTTCAGGGCTGGGGCCAACGTCCTGACTTTC
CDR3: CASSLDFRAGANVLTF

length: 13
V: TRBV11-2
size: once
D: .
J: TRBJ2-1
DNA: TGTGCCAGCAGCTTTCCCATCGGCAATGAGCAGTTCTTC
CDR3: CASSFPIGNEQFF

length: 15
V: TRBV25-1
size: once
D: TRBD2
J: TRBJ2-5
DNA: TGTGCCAGCAGTGACCCGAGGGGCTCGGGAGGGACCCAGTACTTC
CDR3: CASSDPRGSGGTQYF

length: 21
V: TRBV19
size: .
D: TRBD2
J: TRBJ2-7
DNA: TGTGCCACCGCCACAAGCCCGAACAACCTAGCGGGAGTGAGAGCGTCCTACGAGCAGTACTTC
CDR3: CATATSPNNLAGVRASYEQYF

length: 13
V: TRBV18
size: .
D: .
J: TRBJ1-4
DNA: TGTGCCAGCTCACAGGACAGCAGAGAAAAACTGTTTTTT
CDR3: CASSQDSREKLFF

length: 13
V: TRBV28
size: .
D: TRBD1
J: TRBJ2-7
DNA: TGTGCCACCGAAGAACCGGGACAGTACGAGCAGTACTTC
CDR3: CATEEPGQYEQYF

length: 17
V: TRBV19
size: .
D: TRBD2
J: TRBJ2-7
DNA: TGTGCCAGTAGTAGAGATCTAGCGGGAGGCGACACCTACGAGCAGTACTTC
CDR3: CASSRDLAGGDTYEQYF

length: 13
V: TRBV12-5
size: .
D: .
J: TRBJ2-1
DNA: TGTGCTAGTGGACCAGGGCGGGGAGGCGAGCAGTTCTTC
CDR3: CASGPGRGGEQFF

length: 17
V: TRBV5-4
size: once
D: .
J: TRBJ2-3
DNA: TGTGCCAGCAGCTTGAATGGTTGGGGATCTAGCACAGATACGCAGTATTTT
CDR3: CASSLNGWGSSTDTQYF

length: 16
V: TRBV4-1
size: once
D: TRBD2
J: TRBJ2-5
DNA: TGCGCCAGCAGCCCTTTAGCGGGCCCACCACAAGAGACCCAGTACTTC
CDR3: CASSPLAGPPQETQYF

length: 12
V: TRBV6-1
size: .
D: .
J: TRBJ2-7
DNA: TGTGCCAGCAGGACACAGGGTTACGAGCAGTACTTC
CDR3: CASRTQGYEQYF